The rows below give T cell receptor beta chains drawn from one sample of a study of shared clonotypes between healthy human individuals. Data came from immunoSEQ multiplex PCR; TCRdb stores just in-frame clones and leaves some out. The sample records 230,000 or so clones, about 69% being singletons. The specimen sequenced was memory CD4+ T cells sorted from blood. These receptors were collected from a man aged 25-45 years in good health. The conserved cysteine and the conserved F or W are not part of the CDR3 here. D genes are given only for firm matches.

j_gene: TRBJ1-5; len: 8; d_gene: -; v_gene: TRBV14; CDR3aa: ASSPLSQH
j_gene: TRBJ2-7; len: 11; d_gene: -; v_gene: TRBV2; CDR3aa: ASISGTTYEQY
j_gene: TRBJ1-5; len: 13; d_gene: -; v_gene: TRBV2; CDR3aa: ASSDGSNSNQPQH
j_gene: TRBJ2-7; len: 12; d_gene: -; v_gene: TRBV5-1; CDR3aa: ASSFEGRYSEQY
j_gene: TRBJ2-5; len: 13; d_gene: -; v_gene: TRBV25-1; CDR3aa: ASTPGGERQETQY
j_gene: TRBJ1-2; len: 13; d_gene: -; v_gene: TRBV28; CDR3aa: ASSLTQATNYGYT
j_gene: TRBJ2-7; len: 14; d_gene: -; v_gene: TRBV10-1; CDR3aa: ASGRTLARADYEQY
j_gene: TRBJ2-1; len: 14; d_gene: TRBD2; v_gene: TRBV19; CDR3aa: ASSKTAGGNYNEQF
j_gene: TRBJ2-3; len: 14; d_gene: -; v_gene: TRBV28; CDR3aa: ASSLIGTSLGVTQY
j_gene: TRBJ2-7; len: 13; d_gene: -; v_gene: TRBV27; CDR3aa: ASSSSGRTPYEQY
j_gene: TRBJ2-1; len: 14; d_gene: TRBD2; v_gene: TRBV15; CDR3aa: ATSREGSGTYNEQF
j_gene: TRBJ2-6; len: 14; d_gene: -; v_gene: TRBV5-4; CDR3aa: ASSSEVVAGANVLT
j_gene: TRBJ1-5; len: 12; d_gene: -; v_gene: TRBV6-5; CDR3aa: ASSAESWDQPQH
j_gene: TRBJ1-2; len: 15; d_gene: -; v_gene: TRBV5-6; CDR3aa: ASSSSPAGQVGYGYT
j_gene: TRBJ2-7; len: 10; d_gene: -; v_gene: TRBV5-4; CDR3aa: ASSLGQYEQY
j_gene: TRBJ2-1; len: 10; d_gene: TRBD2; v_gene: TRBV7-9; CDR3aa: ANGGRRDEQF
j_gene: TRBJ2-3; len: 14; d_gene: TRBD1; v_gene: TRBV2; CDR3aa: ASSKGRDRVSDTQY
j_gene: TRBJ1-2; len: 13; d_gene: TRBD1; v_gene: TRBV11-3; CDR3aa: ASSTGTGGPYGYT
j_gene: TRBJ2-2; len: 12; d_gene: -; v_gene: TRBV7-6; CDR3aa: ASRAAGAAGELF
j_gene: TRBJ1-3; len: 14; d_gene: -; v_gene: TRBV11-2; CDR3aa: ASSLGSANSGNTIY
j_gene: TRBJ2-3; len: 14; d_gene: TRBD2; v_gene: TRBV7-2; CDR3aa: ASSLGTSGSRDTQY
j_gene: TRBJ1-1; len: 11; d_gene: -; v_gene: TRBV7-9; CDR3aa: ASSWDGNTEAF
j_gene: TRBJ2-2; len: 15; d_gene: TRBD1; v_gene: TRBV28; CDR3aa: ASSLQVGQANTGELF
j_gene: TRBJ2-1; len: 13; d_gene: TRBD1; v_gene: TRBV2; CDR3aa: ASSPRQGASNEQF
j_gene: TRBJ2-1; len: 17; d_gene: TRBD2; v_gene: TRBV10-1; CDR3aa: ASSVYRTSGRLSYNEQF
j_gene: TRBJ2-1; len: 10; d_gene: -; v_gene: TRBV7-2; CDR3aa: ASSLDTVAGF
j_gene: TRBJ1-5; len: 11; d_gene: -; v_gene: TRBV28; CDR3aa: ASAGRGNQPQH
j_gene: TRBJ2-2; len: 14; d_gene: TRBD1; v_gene: TRBV6-5; CDR3aa: ASSFRDHRGTGELF
j_gene: TRBJ1-3; len: 12; d_gene: -; v_gene: TRBV28; CDR3aa: ASIQGARGNTIY
j_gene: TRBJ1-2; len: 16; d_gene: -; v_gene: TRBV2; CDR3aa: ASNIRGDEGNGNYGYT